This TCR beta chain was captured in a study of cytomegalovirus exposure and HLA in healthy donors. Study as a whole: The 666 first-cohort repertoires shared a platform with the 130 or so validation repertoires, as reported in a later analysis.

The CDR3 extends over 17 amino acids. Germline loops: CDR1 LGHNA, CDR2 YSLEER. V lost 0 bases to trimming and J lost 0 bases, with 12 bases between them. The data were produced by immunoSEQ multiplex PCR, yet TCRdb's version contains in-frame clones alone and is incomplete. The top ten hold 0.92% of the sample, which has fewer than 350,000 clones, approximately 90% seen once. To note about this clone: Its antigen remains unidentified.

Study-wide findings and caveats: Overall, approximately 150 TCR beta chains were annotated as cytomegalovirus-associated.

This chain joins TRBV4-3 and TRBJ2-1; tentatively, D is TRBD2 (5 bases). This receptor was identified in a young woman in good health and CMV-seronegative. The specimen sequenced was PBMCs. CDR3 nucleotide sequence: TGCGCCAGCAGCCAAGAAACCCTAGCCAACTCCTACAATGAGCAGTTCTTC. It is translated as CASSQETLANSYNEQFF.